This T cell receptor (beta chain) was obtained from a study of cytomegalovirus exposure and HLA in healthy donors. Study results and limitations: There were fewer than 200 TCR beta chains listed as cytomegalovirus-associated.

V was pared by 3 bases and J by 10 bases, with 6 bases of the junction left unmatched. This CDR3 contains 14 residues. Germline CDR1 SGHAT, CDR2 FQNNGV. Comments on this clone: No antigen is known for it.

Healthy bone marrow donors formed the donor group. Both 60 Vbeta primers and 13 Jbeta primers went into the PCR. Here immunoSEQ multiplex PCR was the method, and the copy in TCRdb shows in-frame clones only, minus some. The sample consists of approximately 150,000 clones, about 80% of them appearing once. The clonotype originates from a man aged 30 to 39 in good health and CMV-seropositive. Sequencing was carried out using PBMCs. The V and J genes are TRBV11-2 and TRBJ2-1, with 10 nucleotides matching TRBD1. CDR3 bases: TGTGCCAGCAGCTTGGGACAGGGGATAACGGAGCAGTTCTTC. This sequence encodes CASSLGQGITEQFF. Full variable domain (outside the CDR3, taken from reference TRBV11-2 and TRBJ2-1): EAGVAQSPRYKIIEKRQSVAFWCNPISGHATLYWYQQILGQGPKLLIQFQNNGVVDDSQLPKDRFSAERLKGVDSTLKIQPAKLEDSAVYLCASSLGQGITEQFFGPGTRLTVL.